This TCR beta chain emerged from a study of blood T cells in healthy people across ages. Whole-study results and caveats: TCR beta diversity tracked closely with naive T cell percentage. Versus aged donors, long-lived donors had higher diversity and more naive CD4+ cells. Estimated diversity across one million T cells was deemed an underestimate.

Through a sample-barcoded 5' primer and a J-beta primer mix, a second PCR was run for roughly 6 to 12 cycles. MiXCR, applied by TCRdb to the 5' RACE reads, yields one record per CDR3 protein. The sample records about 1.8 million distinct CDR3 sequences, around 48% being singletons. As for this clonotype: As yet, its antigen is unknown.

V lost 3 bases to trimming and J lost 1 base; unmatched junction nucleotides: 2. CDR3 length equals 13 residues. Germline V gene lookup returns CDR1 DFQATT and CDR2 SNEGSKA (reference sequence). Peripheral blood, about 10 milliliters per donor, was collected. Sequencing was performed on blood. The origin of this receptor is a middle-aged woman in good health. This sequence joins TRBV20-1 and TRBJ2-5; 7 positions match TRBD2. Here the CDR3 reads CSASSSGQETQYF. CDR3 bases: TGCAGTGCTAGCTCTAGCGGCCAAGAGACCCAGTACTTC.